This T cell receptor (beta chain) was retrieved from a study of shared clonotypes between healthy human individuals. Findings and limits, study-wide: Sampling covered nothing but blood. Tissue TCR repertoires likely differ from those found in blood.

On this clone: The antigen remains undetermined.

CDR1 is SEHNR, CDR2 FQNEAQ, per germline (reference sequence). V was clipped by 2 bases and J by 6 bases; unmatched bases: 9. The CDR3 extends over 17 amino acids. The authors ran the assay at deep level. The protocol was immunoSEQ multiplex PCR, while the TCRdb copy is restricted to in-frame clones and leaves out a portion. This table has around 2.1 million clones, approximately 94% appearing once. Terminally differentiated effector memory CD45RA+ cells were left out of the naive CD8 fraction, which was CD45RO-negative and positively selected for CCR7. The chain is built from TRBV7-9 and TRBJ2-2; 10 bases match TRBD2. The receptor was isolated from a man aged 18 to 30 in good health. Some clones in this sample may be carry-over from other donors' samples. Input material: naive CD8+ T cells from PBMCs. This CDR3 reads CASSLFSGRSSPGELFF. DNA for the CDR3: TGTGCCAGCAGCTTATTTAGCGGGAGGTCCTCCCCCGGGGAGCTGTTTTTT.